This record concerns one T cell receptor beta chain sequence. This specimen comes from a study of OX40 agonist ivuxolimab in advanced cancers. Turning to the study itself: Ivuxolimab was delivered to patients intravenously every 2 weeks at doses spanning 0.01 to 10 mg/kg.

The trim removed 6 bases at V and 5 bases at J, leaving 11 bases unmatched. CDR1 and CDR2 (germline): SQVTM, ANQGSEA. CDR3 length: 14 residues. Libraries were prepared by immunoSEQ multiplex PCR; TCRdb keeps only in-frame clonotypes and omits some of them. This table holds tens of thousands of clones, more than 75% found once. This clonotype originated in an adult with an advanced solid tumor such as melanoma, head and neck, liver or kidney cancer. The chain has TRBV29-1 and TRBJ2-7; 9 positions match TRBD1. Sequencing was performed on CD4+ or CD8+ T cells sorted from blood, taken in a trial of the OX40 agonist ivuxolimab. CDR3 bases: TGCAGCGTCATACGGACAGGGGTAAACAACGAGCAGTACTTC. It yields the protein CSVIRTGVNNEQYF.